Each of the 8 T cell receptor beta chains below was sequenced from the same sample in a study of CD8 T cells in Susac syndrome. It was with random hexamers that 0.5 to 1 ug RNA was reverse transcribed. TCRdb re-called the immunoSEQ multiplex PCR reads through MiXCR, storing one row per CDR3 protein. There are around 140,000 distinct CDR3 sequences in the sample; 80% occur only once, and roughly 0.48% lies in the top ten. Sequenced input: CD8+ T cells from PBMCs. The receptors were sampled from a human donor with multiple sclerosis.

This rearrangement joins TRBV11-2 to TRBJ1-1; D unresolved. V was trimmed by 4 bases and J by 12 bases, leaving 15 bases between them. Per germline, CDR1 SGHAT and CDR2 FQNNGV. The CDR3 contains 12 residues. In DNA, the CDR3 is TGTGCCAGCAGCTCTACCCCTGTTTGGTCTTTCTTT. Protein: CASSSTPVWSFF.

This clonotype appeared a few times. This chain joins TRBV27 and TRBJ2-7; 8 bases match TRBD1. The J segment lost 3 bases and the V segment lost 5 bases, leaving 3 bases of the junction unmatched. Looked up from germline, CDR1 is MNHEY and CDR2 is SMNVEV (reference sequence). The CDR3 is made up of 13 amino acids. CDR3 nucleotides: TGTGCCAGCAGTCAGGGACAGGACTACGAGCAGTACTTC. It yields the protein CASSQGQDYEQYF.

The chain has TRBV12-3 or TRBV12-4 and TRBJ2-7, with TRBD1 identical over 9 bases. Trimming took 7 bases from V and 2 from J; bases not matched to a gene: 3. CDR3 length: 13 amino acids. CDR3 protein: CASTWDRAYEQYF. The DNA for the CDR3 is TGTGCCAGCACCTGGGACAGGGCCTACGAGCAGTACTTC.

The chain links TRBV11-2 to TRBJ2-1; TRBD1 or TRBD2 may be the D gene (5 bases each). The CDR3 extends over 17 amino acids. Germline CDR1 SGHAT, CDR2 FQNNGV. V dropped 5 bases and J dropped 2 bases, with 19 bases sitting between them. For the CDR3, the DNA is TGTGCCAGCAGCACGACCCGGGGCCGCCCTACCTACAATGAGCAGTTCTTC. This gives the protein CASSTTRGRPTYNEQFF.

This rearrangement joins TRBV19 to TRBJ1-1; D call uncertain. Per germline, CDR1 LNHDA and CDR2 SQIVND (reference sequence). The CDR3 is made up of 14 amino acids. The ends were cut back, 2 bases at V and 4 bases at J, with 11 bases in the middle. CDR3 region: CASSISPVGTEAFF. The CDR3 DNA is TGTGCCAGTAGTATATCGCCGGTTGGCACTGAAGCTTTCTTT.

This clonotype was seen a handful of times. J is TRBJ2-7 and V is TRBV5-5; D is uncertain. Deletions cut 4 bases from V and 9 bases from J, with 20 bases between. The CDR3 spans 14 residues. Germline V gives CDR1 SGHKS, CDR2 YYEKEE (reference sequence). The CDR3 loop is CASSLTDGPSGQYV. The DNA for the CDR3 is TGTGCCAGCAGCCTCACCGACGGCCCCTCCGGGCAGTACGTC.

The chain employs TRBV19 and TRBJ1-5; D is ambiguous. The CDR3 consists of 15 residues. Germline assignment: CDR1 LNHDA and CDR2 SQIVND (reference sequence). Trimming took off 7 bases at V and 0 bases at J, with 13 bases between the two ends. The CDR3 DNA is TGTGCCAGTACCCAAGACGGTTATAGCAATCAGCCCCAGCATTTT. Translating gives CASTQDGYSNQPQHF.

V gene TRBV19 combines with J gene TRBJ2-3; D is perhaps TRBD1 or TRBD2 (5 bases each). The CDR3 is 16 amino acids. In germline, CDR1 is LNHDA, CDR2 SQIVND (reference sequence). Trimming removed 5 bases from V and 0 bases from J, with 15 bases in between. Here the CDR3 reads CASSALGPTSTDTQYF. CDR3 nucleotide sequence: TGTGCCAGTAGTGCCTTGGGACCGACGAGCACAGATACGCAGTATTTT.